This is a list of T cell receptor beta chains from one sample in a study of blood T cell repertoires in COVID-19. Measured with immunoSEQ multiplex PCR; TCRdb has only the in-frame clones, and not every one. The table has roughly 120,000 clones, more than 80% seen once; the top ten hold roughly an eighth. Specimen: peripheral blood. The receptors shown here come from a woman aged 55 to 70 with acute or convalescent COVID-19. CDR3s include the opening cysteine and the closing phenylalanine or tryptophan. Fields, in order: CDR3 DNA, CDR3 protein, clone size, D gene, CDR3 length, J gene, V gene. D genes are given only for firm matches. Not every row has a clone size; where given, it reads once, few, many or a size class.

DNA: TGTGCCAGCTCACCTGCCAGGGCGGACACCATATATTTT
CDR3: CASSPARADTIYF
size: once
D: -
length: 13
J: TRBJ1-3
V: TRBV18

DNA: TGTGCCAGCTCACCGGGACGGAGGGGTGTGGGGCCCCAGCATTTT
CDR3: CASSPGRRGVGPQHF
size: -
D: -
length: 15
J: TRBJ1-5
V: TRBV18

DNA: TGTGCCAGCAGATCCAGCGGCCCCTACAATGAGCAGTTCTTC
CDR3: CASRSSGPYNEQFF
size: -
D: -
length: 14
J: TRBJ2-1
V: TRBV6-6

DNA: TGTGCCAGCAAAAGCACAGGGGTGGTGGATCAGCCCCAGCATTTT
CDR3: CASKSTGVVDQPQHF
size: few
D: TRBD1
length: 15
J: TRBJ1-5
V: TRBV2

DNA: TGTGCCAGCACCGCTGGGCTCCAAGAGACCCAGTACTTC
CDR3: CASTAGLQETQYF
size: -
D: -
length: 13
J: TRBJ2-5
V: TRBV2

DNA: TGTGCCAGTAGTATAGACACTAGGGCCTTTAGCTATACGCAGTATTTT
CDR3: CASSIDTRAFSYTQYF
size: -
D: -
length: 16
J: TRBJ2-3
V: TRBV19

DNA: TGCGCCAGCTGCATTCTCCTCGGGACTGAAGCTTTCTTT
CDR3: CASCILLGTEAFF
size: -
D: -
length: 13
J: TRBJ1-1
V: TRBV5-1

DNA: TGTGCCAGCAGCCCAAGGCCTAGGGGGCCTCGCTACACCTTC
CDR3: CASSPRPRGPRYTF
size: few
D: TRBD1
length: 14
J: TRBJ1-2
V: TRBV11-1

DNA: TGTGCCAGCAGCTTGGCCACAGGGGGCGCGAATGGCTACACCTTC
CDR3: CASSLATGGANGYTF
size: -
D: TRBD1
length: 15
J: TRBJ1-2
V: TRBV5-5

DNA: TGTGCCAGCAGTACAGGCTCCTCTGGAAACACCATATATTTT
CDR3: CASSTGSSGNTIYF
size: -
D: -
length: 14
J: TRBJ1-3
V: TRBV6-5

DNA: TGTGCCAGTAGTACCGAACCCCGCCAGTATGGCTACACCTTC
CDR3: CASSTEPRQYGYTF
size: few
D: -
length: 14
J: TRBJ1-2
V: TRBV19

DNA: TGCGCCCGCAGCTGGGCCGGGCGCGGGGGGGCCTCGGAGACCCAGTACTTC
CDR3: CARSWAGRGGASETQYF
size: -
D: TRBD2
length: 17
J: TRBJ2-5
V: TRBV5-1

DNA: TGTGCCAGTAGTATAAATACAAGATTCGACGAGCAGTACTTC
CDR3: CASSINTRFDEQYF
size: -
D: -
length: 14
J: TRBJ2-7
V: TRBV19

DNA: TGTGCCAGCAGCCAGGGCAGCCAAGAGACCCAGTACTTC
CDR3: CASSQGSQETQYF
size: -
D: -
length: 13
J: TRBJ2-5
V: TRBV4-2

DNA: TGTGCCATCGCATTACAGGGGACCGGGGAGCTGTTTTTT
CDR3: CAIALQGTGELFF
size: -
D: TRBD1
length: 13
J: TRBJ2-2
V: TRBV28

DNA: TGTGCCTCCCGGGGGGGAGACAGGGGGTTGGGCTACACCTTC
CDR3: CASRGGDRGLGYTF
size: -
D: TRBD1
length: 14
J: TRBJ1-2
V: TRBV30

DNA: TGCGCCAGCAGCCAACCGGACAGGGAAGGCTACGAGCAGTACTTC
CDR3: CASSQPDREGYEQYF
size: -
D: TRBD1
length: 15
J: TRBJ2-7
V: TRBV4-1

DNA: TGTGCCAGCAGTTCACTCCAGGGTACTGAAGAAAAACTGTTTTTT
CDR3: CASSSLQGTEEKLFF
size: -
D: -
length: 15
J: TRBJ1-4
V: TRBV27

DNA: TGTGCCTGGGAACCTGGCAGTAACTATGGCTACACCTTC
CDR3: CAWEPGSNYGYTF
size: -
D: -
length: 13
J: TRBJ1-2
V: TRBV30

DNA: TGTGCCAGCAGCTACACAGGGGGACAGACCGGCTACACCTTC
CDR3: CASSYTGGQTGYTF
size: -
D: TRBD1
length: 14
J: TRBJ1-2
V: TRBV3-1/TRBV3-2

DNA: TGTGCCAGCAGCCGTAGCGGGGGGGACACCAGCGGGGAGCTGTTTTTT
CDR3: CASSRSGGDTSGELFF
size: -
D: TRBD2
length: 16
J: TRBJ2-2
V: TRBV7-7

DNA: TGTGCCAGCAGCCAAGATGTGGGACAGGGACGTAATACGCAGTATTTT
CDR3: CASSQDVGQGRNTQYF
size: -
D: TRBD1
length: 16
J: TRBJ2-3
V: TRBV14

DNA: TGTGCCAGCAGAGGGCAGGGATTCGACGGCTACACCTTC
CDR3: CASRGQGFDGYTF
size: -
D: -
length: 13
J: TRBJ1-2
V: TRBV6-5

DNA: TGCGCCAGCAGCTTGGAACAGACCAATGAGCAGTTCTTC
CDR3: CASSLEQTNEQFF
size: -
D: -
length: 13
J: TRBJ2-1
V: TRBV5-1

DNA: TGTGCCAGTAGTGCCAGGGCCGCTTCGGACACTGAAGCTTTCTTT
CDR3: CASSARAASDTEAFF
size: -
D: -
length: 15
J: TRBJ1-1
V: TRBV19

DNA: TGTGCCAGCTCCCGGGGGGGGCAAGGGAACACTGAAGCTTTCTTT
CDR3: CASSRGGQGNTEAFF
size: -
D: -
length: 15
J: TRBJ1-1
V: TRBV18

DNA: TGTGCCACAAAAGGGGTTAGGGCGCGTGAAGCTTTCTTT
CDR3: CATKGVRAREAFF
size: once
D: -
length: 13
J: TRBJ1-1
V: TRBV27

DNA: TGCAGTGCTAGTCTCCCTGGAAGCGACTATGGCTACACCTTC
CDR3: CSASLPGSDYGYTF
size: few
D: -
length: 14
J: TRBJ1-2
V: TRBV20-1

DNA: TGTGCCAGCAGCTTGGCTCGGACAGGGTCTTACGAGCAGTACTTC
CDR3: CASSLARTGSYEQYF
size: -
D: TRBD1
length: 15
J: TRBJ2-7
V: TRBV5-4

DNA: TGTGCCTGGATCCGAGGCGGGGGCCCTAGCACAGATACGCAGTATTTT
CDR3: CAWIRGGGPSTDTQYF
size: -
D: -
length: 16
J: TRBJ2-3
V: TRBV30

DNA: TGTGCCAGCAGCTTAGTGCGGGACGCCAATCTGGGTACTGAAGCTTTCTTT
CDR3: CASSLVRDANLGTEAFF
size: -
D: -
length: 17
J: TRBJ1-1
V: TRBV7-2

DNA: TGCGCCAGCAGCCAGGGAAGAGGGGGTGACGGGGAGCTGTTTTTT
CDR3: CASSQGRGGDGELFF
size: -
D: -
length: 15
J: TRBJ2-2
V: TRBV4-1

DNA: TGTGCCACCAGCAGAGGAAGGGCGGCCAGGGGGCGCGATGAGCAGTTCTTC
CDR3: CATSRGRAARGRDEQFF
size: -
D: TRBD1
length: 17
J: TRBJ2-1
V: TRBV15

DNA: TGTGCCAGCAGGAGACAAAGGGGGGGGTTATTGTGGGGAAACACTGAAGCTTTCTTT
CDR3: CASRRQRGGLLWGNTEAFF
size: -
D: -
length: 19
J: TRBJ1-1
V: TRBV27

DNA: TGTGCCAGCAGCGGTACAGGGCCATTAGCCAAAAACATTCAGTACTTC
CDR3: CASSGTGPLAKNIQYF
size: once
D: -
length: 16
J: TRBJ2-4
V: TRBV7-2

DNA: TGTGCCAGCAGCCAAGCGGCGGGTGCCACTGAAGCTTTCTTT
CDR3: CASSQAAGATEAFF
size: few
D: -
length: 14
J: TRBJ1-1
V: TRBV3-1/TRBV3-2